Listed below are T cell receptor beta chains from one sample, sequenced in a study of CD8 T cells in ankylosing spondylitis. TCRdb recomputed calls from the 5' RACE reads with MiXCR, one row per CDR3 protein. The sample yields approximately 110,000 distinct CDR3 sequences, approximately 25% seen once. The sequencing input was synovial fluid, either unsorted or a sorted T cell fraction (not recorded which). These receptors were taken from a male donor with ankylosing spondylitis. The CDR3 runs from the conserved cysteine through the conserved F or W. D genes are given only for firm matches. The size entry is marked missing in some rows and otherwise reads once, few, many or a size class.

D,V,J,size,DNA,CDR3
-,TRBV20-1,TRBJ2-3,-,TGCAGTGCTCCCCAGCCAAGGGGGGCTGGAGATACGCAGTATTTT,CSAPQPRGAGDTQYF
TRBD1,TRBV2,TRBJ2-3,few,TGTGCCAGCAGTGGCAGGGGGTCGGATACGCAGTATTTT,CASSGRGSDTQYF
TRBD2,TRBV11-2,TRBJ2-7,few,TGTGCCAGCAGCTCGACCCCGGGTAGCGGGGCGTACGAGCAGTACTTC,CASSSTPGSGAYEQYF
TRBD1,TRBV20-1,TRBJ1-2,few,TGCAGTGCTAGGGGACAGGGGGTGGACTATGGCTACACCTTC,CSARGQGVDYGYTF
-,TRBV20-1,TRBJ2-1,few,TGCAGCGCGGAACTCTCCTACAATGAGCAGTTCTTC,CSAELSYNEQFF
-,TRBV5-1,TRBJ2-7,-,TGCGCCAGCAGCTTGACTAACAGCCGAGGGGGCGAGCAGTACTTC,CASSLTNSRGGEQYF
TRBD2,TRBV5-6,TRBJ2-2,-,TGTGCCAGCAGCTTGTCGGCTAGCGGGAGGGGAAGACTGGCCGGGGAGCTGTTTTTT,CASSLSASGRGRLAGELFF
-,TRBV11-2,TRBJ2-3,-,TGTGCCAGCAGCTTAAGAGTAAAGGCGGGACGGATTAGCACAGATACGCAGTATTTT,CASSLRVKAGRISTDTQYF
TRBD1,TRBV6-2/TRBV6-3,TRBJ1-4,few,TGTGCCACCTCGCCCGGGACAGGGGCTGAAAAACTGTTTTTT,CATSPGTGAEKLFF
-,TRBV14,TRBJ2-1,many,TGTGCCAGCTACTCAAACAATGAGCAGTTCTTC,CASYSNNEQFF
-,TRBV5-1,TRBJ2-3,-,TGCGCCAGCAGCAGGGATGGTGGCACAGATACGCAGTATTTT,CASSRDGGTDTQYF
-,TRBV10-3,TRBJ2-1,few,TGTGCCATCAGTGGTCCCGGGCAAGGGGGTGAGCAGTTCTTC,CAISGPGQGGEQFF
TRBD2,TRBV20-1,TRBJ2-1,few,TGCAGTGCTGAGGGTCTAGCGGGAAAATCGGGGGATGAGCAGTTCTTC,CSAEGLAGKSGDEQFF
-,TRBV29-1,TRBJ2-4,-,TGCAGCGTTGCCCAGGGAAACATTCAGTACTTC,CSVAQGNIQYF
TRBD2,TRBV20-1,TRBJ2-1,-,TGCAGTGCTGTACCTAGCGGGAATGAGCAGTTCTTC,CSAVPSGNEQFF
-,TRBV11-3,TRBJ1-3,many,TGTGCCAGCAGCCCCTCCCCAACTGGAAACACCATATATTTT,CASSPSPTGNTIYF
TRBD2,TRBV20-1,TRBJ2-2,-,TGCAGTGCTAGAGACGTAGGGACTAGCGCCGGGGAGCTGTTTTTT,CSARDVGTSAGELFF
TRBD2,TRBV5-1,TRBJ2-1,few,TGCGCCAGCAGCAGGGAGGGCCCTATGAGTGGAGGCTACAATGAGCAGTTCTTC,CASSREGPMSGGYNEQFF
-,TRBV5-1,TRBJ1-1,-,TGCGCCAGCAGCTGGGGGGGAGGGTCCATTACTTCGGCTTTCTTT,CASSWGGGSITSAFF
-,TRBV7-8,TRBJ2-1,few,TGTGCCAGCAGGCGGAGGGCCCTAGAAGGCAAGCAGTTCTTC,CASRRRALEGKQFF
-,TRBV20-1,TRBJ2-3,many,TGCATCGGGAAGGGTGGCACAGATACGCAGTATTTT,CIGKGGTDTQYF
TRBD1,TRBV29-1,TRBJ1-2,few,TGCAGCGCCGGGGACAGGGGGCCTCATGGCTACACCTTC,CSAGDRGPHGYTF
-,TRBV12-3/TRBV12-4,TRBJ1-5,many,TGTGCCAGCAGCCCCCGTTTGGCTGAGCCCCAGCATTTT,CASSPRLAEPQHF
-,TRBV27,TRBJ2-7,many,TGTGCCAGCAGTAGAGAAGGAGGTCTTGGGCAGTACTTC,CASSREGGLGQYF
TRBD2,TRBV20-1,TRBJ2-1,many,TGCAGTGCCAATAGCGGGAGAGCTTACAATGAGCAGTTCTTC,CSANSGRAYNEQFF
-,TRBV5-8,TRBJ2-3,few,TGTGCCAGCAGCTTGGGTGGCAGGGTGATGGGAGATACGCAGTATTTT,CASSLGGRVMGDTQYF
-,TRBV7-2,TRBJ2-1,few,TGTGCCAGCAGCTCGGACATTTCCGACAATGAGCAGTTCTTC,CASSSDISDNEQFF
-,TRBV5-1,TRBJ2-1,-,TGCGCCAGCAGCCCTACTATTAGCGGATACAATGAGCAGTTCTTC,CASSPTISGYNEQFF
TRBD1,TRBV5-1,TRBJ1-4,-,TGCGCCAGCAGCAGGGACAGCTCAACTAATGAAAAACTGTTTTTT,CASSRDSSTNEKLFF
-,TRBV4-2,TRBJ2-2,-,TGTGCCAGCAGCCAAGACAGGGGCACCGGGGAGCTGTTTTTT,CASSQDRGTGELFF
-,TRBV5-1,TRBJ1-6,many,TGCGCCAGCAGCTTGGGAGAATCACCCCTCCACTTT,CASSLGESPLHF
-,TRBV5-1,TRBJ2-5,many,TGCGCCAGCAGCTTGATTCCGGGGGAGACCCAGTACTTC,CASSLIPGETQYF
-,TRBV6-1,TRBJ1-5,few,TGTGCCAGCAGTGAGGAGTTATATCAGCCCCAGCATTTT,CASSEELYQPQHF
-,TRBV7-6,TRBJ1-1,few,TGTGCCAGCGGCCGTGGGACTGAAGCTTTCTTT,CASGRGTEAFF
-,TRBV7-2,TRBJ1-4,-,TGTGCCAGCAGCTTATCCGCGGCTAATGAAAAACTGTTTTTT,CASSLSAANEKLFF
-,TRBV12-3/TRBV12-4,TRBJ2-1,few,TGTGCCAGCAGTTTGGCCAGCGGCCCAAACGATGAGCAGTTCTTC,CASSLASGPNDEQFF
TRBD2,TRBV7-6,TRBJ2-1,many,TGTGCCAGCAGCTTAGGAGCAGGGGGCTCGGGACTAGCGGGATACAATGAGCAGTTCTTC,CASSLGAGGSGLAGYNEQFF